This T cell receptor (beta chain) was identified during a study of blood T cell repertoires in COVID-19. As for the study in general: Samples of COVID-19 (acute and convalescent) were obtained from the United States, Italy and Spain. The analysed material was cDNA or gDNA that came from T cells, B-cell-depleted T cells, or PBMCs.

This clone was counted a few times. The CDR3 length is 12 residues. V shed 11 bases and J shed 4 bases, with 12 bases lying between them. The germline CDR1 and CDR2 sequences are MGHDK and SYGVNS. Per the authors' pipeline: Amplification of reference gene primers provided the estimated nucleated cell counts. Assay: immunoSEQ multiplex PCR; the TCRdb copy retains only in-frame clones and omits some. That table supplies the V and J calls and clone size; D and trimming were determined from the DNA. The sample has 200,000 to 300,000 clones; 85% to 90% are singletons. The clonotype comes from a woman aged 40 to 49 with acute or convalescent COVID-19. Material for sequencing was peripheral blood. The chain links TRBV25-1 to TRBJ1-3; TRBD1 might be the D (5 bases). The CDR3 loop reads CAAGQLGNTIYF. CDR3 coding DNA: TGTGCCGCGGGGCAGCTGGGAAACACCATATATTTT.